The sequence of this T cell receptor beta chain was determined in a study of cytomegalovirus exposure and HLA in healthy donors. Vbeta (60) and Jbeta (13) primers were used in the PCR. Measured with immunoSEQ multiplex PCR; TCRdb has only the in-frame clones, and not every one. The sample gives around 64,000 clones, more than 70% of which show up once; 6.8% is in the top ten. The CDR3 sequence is 14 residues long. Germline lookup yields CDR1 PRHDT and CDR2 FYEKMQ (reference sequence). Germline trimming cut 4 bases from V and 6 bases from J; bases unmatched to any gene: 7. In nominal health when sampled, donors likely had unrecorded immune exposures nonetheless.

The sequencing input was PBMCs. This receptor was identified in a man aged 25 to 40 in good health and CMV-seropositive. V gene TRBV13 combines with J gene TRBJ1-1, with 8 positions matching TRBD1. For the CDR3, the DNA is TGTGCCAGCAGCTATCGGACAGGGTTGGCTGAAGCTTTCTTT. This codes for CASSYRTGLAEAFF.